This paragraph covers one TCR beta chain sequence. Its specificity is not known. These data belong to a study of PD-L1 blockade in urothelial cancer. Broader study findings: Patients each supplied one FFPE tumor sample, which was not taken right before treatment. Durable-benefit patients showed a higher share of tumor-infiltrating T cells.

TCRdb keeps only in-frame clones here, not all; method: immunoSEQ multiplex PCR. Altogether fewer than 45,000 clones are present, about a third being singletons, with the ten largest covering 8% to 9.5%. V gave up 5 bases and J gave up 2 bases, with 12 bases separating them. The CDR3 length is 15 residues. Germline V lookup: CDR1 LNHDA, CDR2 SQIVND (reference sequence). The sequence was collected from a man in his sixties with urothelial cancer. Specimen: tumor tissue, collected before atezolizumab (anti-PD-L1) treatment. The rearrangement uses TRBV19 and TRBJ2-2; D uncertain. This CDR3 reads CASSPLGGNTGELFF. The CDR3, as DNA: TGTGCCAGTAGTCCCCTGGGCGGTAACACCGGGGAGCTGTTTTTT.